These T cell receptor beta chains were read from a single sample in a study of T cell repertoires in cytomegalovirus infection. TCRdb itself ran the reads through MiXCR, one entry per CDR3 protein. This table holds 550,000 to 850,000 distinct CDR3 sequences, about 30% found once. The antigens for these receptors are not known. Sequenced here: cultured PBMCs, sampled from culture after CMV antigen stimulation. Source of these receptors: a human donor in good health (CMV status not recorded). Some clones in this sample may be carry-over from other donors' samples. Each CDR3 is given with its conserved first and last residue. D genes are given only for firm matches. Size tells how often a clone was seen (once, few, many) or the class of an expanded clone, and some rows leave it out.

TRBV19	TRBD2	NA	TRBJ2-1	CASLGLAGAQSSYNEQFF	TGTGCCAGTCTTGGGCTAGCGGGGGCGCAGAGCTCCTACAATGAGCAGTTCTTC
TRBV30	NA	NA	TRBJ1-1	CAWSDSRSLLQAFF	TGTGCCTGGAGTGACAGTCGGTCGTTATTACAAGCTTTCTTT
TRBV2	NA	NA	TRBJ2-5	CASNWAEQETQYF	TGTGCCAGCAATTGGGCAGAACAAGAGACCCAGTACTTC
TRBV11-2	NA	NA	TRBJ2-1	CASSLRARDRLRSYNEQFF	TGTGCCAGCAGCCTAAGGGCCAGGGATAGGCTGCGCTCCTACAATGAGCAGTTCTTC
TRBV6-2/TRBV6-3	NA	NA	TRBJ1-1	CASSVTAPLGTEAFF	TGTGCCAGCAGTGTGACAGCGCCCCTGGGCACTGAAGCTTTCTTT
TRBV4-2	NA	NA	TRBJ2-2	CASSQDVTHTGELFF	TGTGCCAGCAGCCAAGATGTCACTCACACCGGGGAGCTGTTTTTT
TRBV7-2	NA	many	TRBJ2-2	CASSLAFMGGTGELFF	TGTGCCAGCAGCTTAGCTTTTATGGGAGGAACCGGGGAGCTGTTTTTT
TRBV7-2	NA	NA	TRBJ2-1	CASSLDRIGAFPFF	TGTGCCAGCAGCTTAGATCGGATCGGGGCCTTTCCGTTCTTC
TRBV28	NA	NA	TRBJ1-2	CASSMGYYGYTF	TGTGCCAGCAGTATGGGGTACTATGGCTACACCTTC
TRBV2	NA	few	TRBJ1-1	CASSEEGTTEAFF	TGTGCCAGCAGTGAAGAGGGGACCACTGAAGCTTTCTTT
TRBV7-6	TRBD1	NA	TRBJ2-2	CASSPNRGLSGELFF	TGTGCCAGCAGCCCCAACAGGGGGCTTTCCGGGGAGCTGTTTTTT